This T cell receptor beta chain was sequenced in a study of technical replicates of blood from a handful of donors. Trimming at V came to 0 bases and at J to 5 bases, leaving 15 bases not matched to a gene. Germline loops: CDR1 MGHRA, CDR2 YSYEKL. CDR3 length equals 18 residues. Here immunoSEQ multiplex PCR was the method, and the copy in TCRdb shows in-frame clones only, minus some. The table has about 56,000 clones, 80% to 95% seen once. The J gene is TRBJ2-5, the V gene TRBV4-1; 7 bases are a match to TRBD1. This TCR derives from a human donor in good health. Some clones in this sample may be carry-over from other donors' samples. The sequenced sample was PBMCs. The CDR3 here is CASSQDPPLGPRGETQYF. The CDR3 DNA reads TGCGCCAGCAGCCAAGACCCCCCACTAGGCCCCAGGGGGGAGACCCAGTACTTC.